Listed below are T cell receptor beta chains from one sample, sequenced in a study of cytomegalovirus exposure and HLA in healthy donors. The protocol was immunoSEQ multiplex PCR, while the TCRdb copy is restricted to in-frame clones and leaves out a portion. The sample includes 150,000 to 180,000 clones, 74% seen only once; the top ten take 2.1%. Input material: PBMCs. The source of these receptors is a man aged 25-40 years in good health and CMV-seronegative. Both conserved end residues are part of each CDR3. Fields, in order: D gene, J gene, clone size, V gene, CDR3 DNA, CDR3 protein. D genes are given only for firm matches. Rows may omit the clone size; those that give it use once, few, many or a size class.

- TRBJ1-5 few TRBV7-6 TGTGCCAGCAGCTGGACAGATAGCAATCAGCCCCAGCATTTT CASSWTDSNQPQHF
TRBD2 TRBJ2-5 - TRBV18 TGTGCCAGCTCACCTAGCGGGGTCCAAGAGACCCAGTACTTC CASSPSGVQETQYF
TRBD1 TRBJ2-7 - TRBV29-1 TGCAGCGTTGAACCGACAGGGAGCTACGAGCAGTACTTC CSVEPTGSYEQYF
TRBD2 TRBJ2-7 few TRBV5-1 TGCGCCAGCAGCTTGGCGGGGGGCGAGCAGTACTTC CASSLAGGEQYF
- TRBJ2-2 few TRBV9 TGTGCCAGCAGCGTAGCCCTAGTTGGCGGGGAGCTGTTTTTT CASSVALVGGELFF
TRBD2 TRBJ2-3 - TRBV5-1 TGCGCCAGCAGCTTGGGGGGACTAGCGGGGCCAGATACGCAGTATTTT CASSLGGLAGPDTQYF
TRBD2 TRBJ2-3 - TRBV6-5 TGTGCCAGCAGTTACAAAGCGGGGGGGCCGGATACGCAGTATTTT CASSYKAGGPDTQYF
TRBD1 TRBJ1-4 - TRBV19 TGTGCCAGTAGCCCCGGGACAGGGGCAACTAATGAAAAACTGTTTTTT CASSPGTGATNEKLFF
- TRBJ2-7 - TRBV13 TGTGCCAGCAGCTTATTTACAGGCCCCTACGAGCAGTACTTC CASSLFTGPYEQYF
- TRBJ1-2 once TRBV20-1 TGCAGTGCTAGCGATGGGGCTAGCTACACCTTC CSASDGASYTF
TRBD1 TRBJ1-2 - TRBV5-5 TGTGCCAGCAGCTTGCTGAGACAGGGTTCTGGCTACACCTTC CASSLLRQGSGYTF
TRBD1 TRBJ2-7 few TRBV19 TGTGCCAGTAGTATAGTTCCGGGACAGGGGTCCTACGAGCAGTACTTC CASSIVPGQGSYEQYF
TRBD1 TRBJ1-1 - TRBV6-1 TGTGCCAGCATAGACAGGGGGAACACTGAAGCTTTCTTT CASIDRGNTEAFF
- TRBJ1-6 - TRBV2 TGTGCCAGCAGTGGAGGGCGTAATAATTCACCCCTCCACTTT CASSGGRNNSPLHF
- TRBJ2-5 - TRBV15 TGTGCCACCAGCAGGGACCGAGCGGGAGAGACCCAGTACTTC CATSRDRAGETQYF
- TRBJ2-3 - TRBV4-1 TGCGCCAGCAGCCAACTCGACTATCCAAACACAGATACGCAGTATTTT CASSQLDYPNTDTQYF
- TRBJ2-5 - TRBV19 TGTGCCAGTAGCGCCGACTTGAAAGAGACCCAGTACTTC CASSADLKETQYF
TRBD1 TRBJ1-1 few TRBV4-2 TGTGCCAGCAGCCACCCGGACAGGGGGAACACTGAAGCTTTCTTT CASSHPDRGNTEAFF
- TRBJ1-5 - TRBV16 TGTGCCAGCAGCCAATGGGGACAAAGGGGTCAGCCCCAGCATTTT CASSQWGQRGQPQHF
TRBD1 TRBJ1-3 - TRBV15 TGTGCCACCAGCAGAGATTTAGGGACAGTCTCTGGAAACACCATATATTTT CATSRDLGTVSGNTIYF
- TRBJ2-7 once TRBV7-2 TGTGCCAGCAGCTACTCTAAGGCTCAGGGGGAGCAGTACTTC CASSYSKAQGEQYF
- TRBJ1-1 - TRBV9 TGTGCCAGCAGCGTACGGGGAGTGAACACTGAAGCTTTCTTT CASSVRGVNTEAFF
- TRBJ2-1 once TRBV14 TGTGCCAGCAGCCAAGGTGATAGCTCCTACAATGAGCAGTTCTTC CASSQGDSSYNEQFF
TRBD2 TRBJ2-1 - TRBV6-4 TGTGCCAGCAGCCCGCTAGCGGACCCAAATGAGCAGTTCTTC CASSPLADPNEQFF